Presented here are 16 T cell receptor beta chains from one specimen sequenced in a study of blood T cell repertoires in COVID-19. Clones were sequenced by immunoSEQ multiplex PCR, and TCRdb holds only the in-frame ones, with some missing. The sample records approximately 410,000 clones, 86% being singletons. Material: peripheral blood. The receptor set was obtained from a woman in her 30s with active or convalescent COVID-19.

The chain combines TRBV7-9 with TRBJ2-3; 10 bases fit TRBD2. J was trimmed by 2 bases and V by 5 bases; bases with no gene match: 7. The CDR3 totals 16 residues. Germline V CDR1 and CDR2: SEHNR, FQNEAQ (reference sequence). As DNA, the CDR3 is TGTGCCAGCAGCACCGGACTAGCGGACCACACAGATACGCAGTATTTT. Protein product: CASSTGLADHTDTQYF. The complete variable domain, with remaining parts taken from reference TRBV7-9 and TRBJ2-3, reads DTGVSQNPRHKITKRGQNVTFRCDPISEHNRLYWYRQTLGQGPEFLTYFQNEAQLEKSRLLSDRFSAERPKGSFSTLEIQRTEQGDSAMYLCASSTGLADHTDTQYFGPGTRLTVL.

The sample holds a few counts of this clone. The V and J genes are TRBV2 and TRBJ1-1; 9 nucleotides match TRBD1. CDR1 is SNHLY, CDR2 FYNNEI, per germline. V lost 6 bases and J lost 4; bases outside the gene matches: 3. The CDR3 is 13 amino acids. The CDR3 sequence: CASRGQGSTEAFF. The CDR3 DNA sequence: TGTGCCAGCAGAGGACAGGGGAGCACTGAAGCTTTCTTT.

CDR3 loop: CASIKRNSYEQYF. The CDR3 DNA reads TGTGCCAGCATCAAGAGAAACTCCTACGAGCAGTACTTC. J is TRBJ2-7 and V is TRBV13; D not resolved. Trimming shortened V by 7 bases and J by 0 bases, and 10 bases separated the two germline ends. The CDR3 is 13 residues long. The V gene's germline CDR1 is PRHDT and CDR2 FYEKMQ (reference sequence). Drawing the rest from reference TRBV13 and TRBJ2-7, the complete variable domain is AAGVIQSPRHLIKEKRETATLKCYPIPRHDTVYWYQQGPGQDPQFLISFYEKMQSDKGSIPDRFSAQQFSDYHSELNMSSLELGDSALYFCASIKRNSYEQYFGPGTRLTVT.

This clone has only one observation. This chain uses TRBV29-1 with TRBJ1-1, with TRBD1 matching over 7 bases. Germline V gene sequence: CDR1 SQVTM, CDR2 ANQGSEA. This CDR3 has 15 amino acids. The V gene end was trimmed by 6 bases and the J gene end by 1 base; junction bases not matched to a gene: 11. The CDR3, as DNA: TGCAGCGTAGACACTGATGGGACAGCGAACACTGAAGCTTTCTTT. This sequence encodes CSVDTDGTANTEAFF.

This rearrangement joins TRBV19 to TRBJ1-2; no definite D call. Trimming pared 0 bases from V and 3 bases from J, leaving 8 bases between. This CDR3 region has 14 residues. The germline V gene has CDR1 LNHDA and CDR2 SQIVND (reference sequence). CDR3 region: CASSIEQRDYGYTF. CDR3 in DNA: TGTGCCAGTAGTATAGAACAGAGGGACTATGGCTACACCTTC.

In this sample, this clone turned up a few times. Other DNA sequences in the same sample also yield this CDR3. The chain uses TRBV7-2 and TRBJ1-2; no reliable D call. CDR1 is SGHTA and CDR2 is FQGNSA in the germline V gene. The CDR3 is 14 amino acids. V was shortened by 1 base and J by 2 bases, with 8 bases between the two germline ends. The CDR3: CASSLVRENYGYTF. The DNA for the CDR3 is TGTGCCAGCAGCTTAGTGAGGGAAAACTATGGCTACACCTTC.

The chain combines TRBV7-2 with TRBJ2-5, with TRBD1 matching over 10 bases. Trimming cost V 5 bases and J 5 bases; bases outside gene matches: 5. The CDR3 totals 14 residues. Per germline, CDR1 SGHTA and CDR2 FQGNSA. CDR3 loop: CASSPGQGHETQYF. The CDR3 nucleotides are TGTGCCAGCAGCCCGGGACAGGGGCACGAGACCCAGTACTTC. The variable domain in full, completed from reference TRBV7-2 and TRBJ2-5, reads GAGVSQSPSNKVTEKGKDVELRCDPISGHTALYWYRQSLGQGLEFLIYFQGNSAPDKSGLPSDRFSAERTGGSVSTLTIQRTQQEDSAVYLCASSPGQGHETQYFGPGTRLLVL.

The gene calls are TRBV18 and TRBJ1-4; no reliable D call. V was pared by 3 bases and J by 5 bases, with 25 bases between. Germline V gene sequence: CDR1 KGHSH, CDR2 LQKENI. The CDR3 spans 19 residues. CDR3: CASSPPGRAIDPQNEKLFF. CDR3 coding DNA: TGTGCCAGCTCACCCCCCGGGAGGGCCATCGACCCTCAAAATGAAAAACTGTTTTTT.

This clone has a single count. V is TRBV11-2 and J is TRBJ1-2, with TRBD1 matching 10 bases. Per germline, CDR1 SGHAT and CDR2 FQNNGV. V was pared by 1 base and J by 4 bases, with 6 bases of the junction left unmatched. The CDR3 runs to 16 residues. The CDR3 here is CASSLGGTGVIYGYTF. The CDR3 DNA is TGTGCCAGCAGCTTAGGCGGGACAGGGGTTATCTATGGCTACACCTTC. The whole variable domain, filled in from reference TRBV11-2 and TRBJ1-2, reads EAGVAQSPRYKIIEKRQSVAFWCNPISGHATLYWYQQILGQGPKLLIQFQNNGVVDDSQLPKDRFSAERLKGVDSTLKIQPAKLEDSAVYLCASSLGGTGVIYGYTFGSGTRLTVV.

Only a few counts were recorded for this clone. This chain joins TRBV7-8 and TRBJ2-7; 7 nucleotides align to TRBD1. Germline V gives CDR1 SGHVS, CDR2 FQNEAQ. V was clipped by 5 bases and J by 2 bases; unmatched bases: 0. The CDR3 loop spans 12 amino acids. CDR3 amino acids: CASSGQAYEQYF. The DNA for the CDR3 is TGTGCCAGCAGCGGACAGGCCTACGAGCAGTACTTC.

The genes are TRBV2 and TRBJ1-2; 8 nucleotides match TRBD1. The germline V gene encodes CDR1 SNHLY and CDR2 FYNNEI. Unmatched junction bases numbered 8, after V lost 0 bases and J lost 5 bases. CDR3 length equals 16 residues. Written as DNA, the CDR3 is TGTGCCAGCAGTGAAGCTTGGCAGGGGGCTGTTTATGGCTACACCTTC. Its translation: CASSEAWQGAVYGYTF.

This rearrangement joins TRBV11-2 to TRBJ2-1, with TRBD2 identical over 9 bases. This CDR3 region has 16 residues. Germline CDR1 SGHAT, CDR2 FQNNGV. With 4 bases clipped from V and 2 bases from J, the junction kept 6 bases outside the gene matches. The CDR3: CASSSGLAITYNEQFF. CDR3 DNA: TGTGCCAGCAGCTCTGGACTAGCGATAACCTACAATGAGCAGTTCTTC.

This chain joins TRBV19 and TRBJ1-5; D is unclear. The V end lost 3 bases, the J end lost 4 bases, and 10 bases lay between the germline ends. Germline V CDR1 and CDR2: LNHDA, SQIVND (reference sequence). The CDR3 length is 14 residues. The CDR3 region is CASSIETQNQPQHF. CDR3 bases: TGTGCCAGTAGTATTGAGACACAAAATCAGCCCCAGCATTTT.

The chain carries TRBV12-3 or TRBV12-4 and TRBJ1-3, with unresolved D. The CDR3 has 13 amino acids. V lost 7 bases and J 9 bases, leaving 16 bases between the germline ends. The CDR3 here is CASTEGRIATIYF. The CDR3 coding sequence is TGTGCCAGCACCGAAGGGAGGATAGCCACCATATATTTT.

The J gene is TRBJ1-6, the V gene TRBV27, with 8 bases matching TRBD1. Germline trimming cut 6 bases from V and 10 bases from J; bases unmatched to any gene: 8. This CDR3 has 14 amino acids. The germline CDR1 and CDR2 sequences are MNHEY and SMNVEV (reference sequence). CDR3 protein: CASRPGGAESPLHF. The DNA of the CDR3 is TGTGCCAGCAGACCAGGGGGCGCGGAATCACCCCTCCACTTT.

This chain joins TRBV6-1 and TRBJ2-7, with 8 bases matching TRBD1. Trimming cost V 4 bases and J 2 bases; bases outside gene matches: 10. Looked up from germline, CDR1 is MNHNS and CDR2 is SASEGT. This CDR3 comprises 16 residues. The CDR3 nucleotides read TGTGCCAGCAGTGGTGACAGGGGAATCGGGCCCTACGAGCAGTACTTC. Protein product: CASSGDRGIGPYEQYF.